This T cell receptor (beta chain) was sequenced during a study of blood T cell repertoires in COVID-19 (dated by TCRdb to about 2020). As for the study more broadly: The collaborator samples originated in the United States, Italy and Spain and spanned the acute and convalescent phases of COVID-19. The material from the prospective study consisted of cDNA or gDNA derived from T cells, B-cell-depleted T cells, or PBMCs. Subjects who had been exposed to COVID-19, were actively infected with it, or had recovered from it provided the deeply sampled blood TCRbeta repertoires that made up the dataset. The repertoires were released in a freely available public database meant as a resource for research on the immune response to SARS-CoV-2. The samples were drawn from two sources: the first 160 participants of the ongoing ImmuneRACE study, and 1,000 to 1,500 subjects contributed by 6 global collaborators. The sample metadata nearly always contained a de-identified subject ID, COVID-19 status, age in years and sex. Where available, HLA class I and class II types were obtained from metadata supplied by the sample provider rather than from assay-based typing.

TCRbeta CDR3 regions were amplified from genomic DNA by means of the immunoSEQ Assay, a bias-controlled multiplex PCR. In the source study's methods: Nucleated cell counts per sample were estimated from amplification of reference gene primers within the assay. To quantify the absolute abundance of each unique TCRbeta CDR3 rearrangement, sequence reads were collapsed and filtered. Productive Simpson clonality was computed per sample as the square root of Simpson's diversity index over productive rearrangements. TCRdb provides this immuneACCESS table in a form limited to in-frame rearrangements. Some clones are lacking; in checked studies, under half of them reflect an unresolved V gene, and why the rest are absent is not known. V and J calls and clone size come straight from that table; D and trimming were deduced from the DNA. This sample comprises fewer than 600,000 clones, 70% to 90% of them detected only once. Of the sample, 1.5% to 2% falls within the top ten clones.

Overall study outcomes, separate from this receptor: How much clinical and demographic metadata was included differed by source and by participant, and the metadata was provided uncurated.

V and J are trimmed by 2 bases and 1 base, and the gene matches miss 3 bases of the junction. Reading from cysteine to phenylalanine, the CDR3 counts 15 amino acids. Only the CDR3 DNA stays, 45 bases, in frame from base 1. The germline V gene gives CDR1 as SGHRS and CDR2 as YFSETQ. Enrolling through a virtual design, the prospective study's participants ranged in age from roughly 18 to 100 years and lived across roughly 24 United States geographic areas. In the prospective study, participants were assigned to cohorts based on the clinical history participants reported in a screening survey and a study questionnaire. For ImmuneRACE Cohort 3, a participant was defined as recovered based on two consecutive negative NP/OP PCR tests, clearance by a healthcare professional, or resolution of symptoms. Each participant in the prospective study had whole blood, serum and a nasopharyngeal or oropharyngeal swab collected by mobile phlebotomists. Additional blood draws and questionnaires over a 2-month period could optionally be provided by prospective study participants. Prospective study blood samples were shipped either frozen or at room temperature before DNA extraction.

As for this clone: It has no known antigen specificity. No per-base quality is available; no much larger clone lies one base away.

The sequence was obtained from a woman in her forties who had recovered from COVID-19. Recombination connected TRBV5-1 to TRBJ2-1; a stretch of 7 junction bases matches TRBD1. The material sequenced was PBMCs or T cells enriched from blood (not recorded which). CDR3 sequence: CASSLVGQSYNEQFF. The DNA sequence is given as TGCGCCAGCAGCTTAGTGGGACAGTCCTACAATGAGCAGTTCTTC.